The 18 T cell receptor beta chains below come from one sample, sequenced in a study of chemoradiotherapy in HPV16-positive cancers. Assay: immunoSEQ multiplex PCR; the TCRdb copy retains only in-frame clones and omits some. The sample has about 27,000 clones, about 93% seen once. Sequences were derived from blood, sampled from a patient who underwent chemoradiotherapy. These receptors originate from a human donor with HPV-associated anogenital cancer.

This chain joins TRBV6-6 and TRBJ1-6; D not resolved. This CDR3 region has 13 residues. Germline CDR1 and CDR2: MNHNY and SVGAGI (reference sequence). The V gene lost 6 bases and the J gene lost 8 bases, with 11 bases spanning the gap. DNA for the CDR3: TGTGCCAGCAGGGGCGATATTTATTCACCCCTCCACTTT. This codes for CASRGDIYSPLHF.

This chain uses TRBV18 with TRBJ1-1; no clear D gene. The V gene's germline CDR1 is KGHSH and CDR2 LQKENI. V shed 5 bases and J shed 1 base, with 8 bases lying between them. This CDR3 contains 13 residues. CDR3 DNA: TGTGCCAGCTCATTAGACAAGAACACTGAAGCTTTCTTT. Its translation is CASSLDKNTEAFF.

V and J are TRBV5-1 and TRBJ2-5, with D perhaps TRBD2 (6 bases). This CDR3 is built from 14 residues. Germline-derived CDR1 and CDR2 are SGHRS and YFSETQ. The V and J ends lost 2 bases and 5 bases respectively, with 13 bases between them. CDR3 protein: CASSLGTGGETQYF. As DNA, the CDR3 is TGCGCCAGCAGCTTAGGGACTGGAGGCGAGACCCAGTACTTC.

This clone has just a few counts. The chain joins TRBV7-9 to TRBJ2-7; D gene uncertain. The V end lost 1 base, the J end lost 1 base, and 14 bases lay between the germline ends. Per germline, CDR1 SEHNR and CDR2 FQNEAQ (reference sequence). The CDR3 has 16 amino acids. CDR3 protein: CASSLEPPVSSYEQYF. As DNA, the CDR3 is TGTGCCAGCAGCTTAGAGCCGCCGGTCTCTTCCTACGAGCAGTACTTC.

V gene TRBV7-9 combines with J gene TRBJ1-4, with D possibly being TRBD1 (6 bases). Trimming stripped 3 bases from V and 4 bases from J, with 18 bases between. Germline CDR1 reads SEHNR; CDR2 reads FQNEAQ (reference sequence). The CDR3 is 17 amino acids. The CDR3 reads CASSFPPQGRGNEKLFF. The DNA of the CDR3 is TGTGCCAGCAGCTTTCCCCCACAGGGTCGAGGTAATGAAAAACTGTTTTTT.

The chain has TRBV4-3 and TRBJ1-5, with unresolved D. This CDR3 spans 15 amino acids. Deletions cut 2 bases from V and 1 base from J, with 9 bases between. From germline, CDR1 is LGHNA and CDR2 YSLEER. CDR3 in amino acids: CASSQRAWSNQPQHF. The DNA of the CDR3 is TGCGCCAGCAGCCAAAGGGCGTGGAGCAATCAGCCCCAGCATTTT.

The rearrangement joins TRBV6-6 to TRBJ1-4; the D gene is possibly TRBD1 (6 bases). There are 15 residues in the CDR3. CDR1 MNHNY and CDR2 SVGAGI come from the germline V gene (reference sequence). V shed 7 bases and J shed 3 bases, with 15 bases lying between them. In DNA form, the CDR3 reads TGTGCCAGCAACTCCCAAAGGACAGCTAATGAAAAACTGTTTTTT. Amino acid sequence: CASNSQRTANEKLFF.

The chain joins TRBV11-3 to TRBJ1-1; a possible D gene is TRBD1 (5 bases). The CDR3 totals 13 residues. Germline lookup yields CDR1 SGHNT and CDR2 YENEEA. V lost 5 bases and J lost 4, with 11 bases in between. Here the CDR3 reads CASSLARGTEAFF. The CDR3 DNA reads TGTGCCAGCAGCCTTGCAAGGGGCACTGAAGCTTTCTTT.

This chain links TRBV11-2 with TRBJ2-3, with D perhaps matching TRBD1 (5 bases). The CDR3 loop spans 15 amino acids. CDR1 is SGHAT, CDR2 FQNNGV, per germline. V lost 1 base and J lost 2, with 10 bases in between. The CDR3 DNA is TGTGCCAGCAGCTTAGCATCAGGGAACACAGATACGCAGTATTTT. Protein product: CASSLASGNTDTQYF. Filled out from reference TRBV11-2 and TRBJ2-3, the complete variable domain reads EAGVAQSPRYKIIEKRQSVAFWCNPISGHATLYWYQQILGQGPKLLIQFQNNGVVDDSQLPKDRFSAERLKGVDSTLKIQPAKLEDSAVYLCASSLASGNTDTQYFGPGTRLTVL.

The rearrangement links TRBV4-3 to TRBJ2-1, with TRBD1 matching 7 bases. The ends lost 4 bases at V and 3 bases at J; junction bases unmatched: 6. CDR3 size: 15 residues. Germline V gene sequence: CDR1 LGHNA, CDR2 YSLEER. As DNA, the CDR3 is TGCGCCAGCAGCCCCCGGACAGGAGACTACAATGAGCAGTTCTTC. It yields the protein CASSPRTGDYNEQFF.

J is TRBJ1-2 and V is TRBV5-4, with 8 bases fitting TRBD1. V was clipped by 5 bases and J by 4 bases; unmatched bases: 4. This CDR3 is 13 amino acids long. Germline V CDR1 and CDR2: SGHNT, YYREEE (reference sequence). This chain's CDR3 is CASRPGGTYGYTF. CDR3 nucleotides: TGTGCCAGCAGACCAGGGGGCACCTATGGCTACACCTTC.

The chain recombines TRBV18 with TRBJ2-1; 14 nucleotides agree with TRBD2. In germline, CDR1 is KGHSH, CDR2 LQKENI. J was trimmed by 9 bases and V by 3 bases; bases with no gene match: 1. The CDR3 consists of 14 residues. In DNA form, the CDR3 reads TGTGCCAGCTCACCGGGGACTAGCGGGAGTGAGCAGTTCTTC. It codes for CASSPGTSGSEQFF.

This clone was picked up one time. The chain uses TRBV18 and TRBJ1-1; the match to TRBD1 covers 10 bases. There are 14 residues in the CDR3. Germline values: CDR1 KGHSH, CDR2 LQKENI. J gave up 4 bases and V 3 bases, and 2 bases lay outside the gene matches. The CDR3 sequence is CASSPRTGGTEAFF. The CDR3 DNA reads TGTGCCAGCTCACCGAGGACAGGGGGCACTGAAGCTTTCTTT.

This clone was found a few times. One end of the junction does not line up with germline, which may come from a read error. The chain joins TRBV28 to TRBJ2-4; D is unclear. This CDR3 has 12 amino acids. Germline CDR1 is MDHEN and CDR2 is SYDVKM. In DNA, the CDR3 is TGTGCCAGCAGTTTAGGCTCGGTTGTCTGGGACTTC. It is translated as CASSLGSVVWDF.

This chain uses TRBV4-2 with TRBJ2-7; D ambiguous. Per germline, CDR1 LGHNA and CDR2 YNFKEQ. Trimming removed 8 bases from V and 0 bases from J, with 11 bases in between. The CDR3 has 13 amino acids. The DNA for the CDR3 is TGTGCCAGCTCATTAGGCGTCTCCTACGAGCAGTACTTC. As protein: CASSLGVSYEQYF.

The chain employs TRBV9 and TRBJ2-2; D may be TRBD1 (6 bases). The CDR3 extends over 14 amino acids. Per germline, CDR1 SGDLS and CDR2 YYNGEE. Trimming pared 4 bases from V and 3 bases from J, leaving 10 bases between. CDR3: CASSPGTYTGELFF. The CDR3 nucleotides are TGTGCCAGCAGCCCGGGGACATACACCGGGGAGCTGTTTTTT.

V and J are TRBV10-3 and TRBJ1-3, with D unclear. The V and J ends lost 6 bases and 2 bases respectively, with 8 bases between them. The CDR3 length is 13 residues. Looked up from germline, CDR1 is ENHRY and CDR2 is SYGVKD. The CDR3 DNA reads as TGTGCCATCAGGGAGGGTCCTGGAAACACCATATATTTT. Its translation is CAIREGPGNTIYF.

The chain carries TRBV7-9 and TRBJ1-6, with D unresolved. V gave up 2 bases and J gave up 10 bases, with 15 bases separating them. The germline CDR1 and CDR2 sequences are SEHNR and FQNEAQ (reference sequence). This CDR3 has 15 amino acids. The CDR3 is CASSLLEGAGSPLHF. CDR3 DNA sequence: TGTGCCAGCAGCTTATTGGAGGGTGCAGGCTCACCCCTCCACTTT. The full variable domain, in which reference TRBV7-9 and TRBJ1-6 provide the parts outside the CDR3, is DTGVSQNPRHKITKRGQNVTFRCDPISEHNRLYWYRQTLGQGPEFLTYFQNEAQLEKSRLLSDRFSAERPKGSFSTLEIQRTEQGDSAMYLCASSLLEGAGSPLHFGNGTRLTVT.